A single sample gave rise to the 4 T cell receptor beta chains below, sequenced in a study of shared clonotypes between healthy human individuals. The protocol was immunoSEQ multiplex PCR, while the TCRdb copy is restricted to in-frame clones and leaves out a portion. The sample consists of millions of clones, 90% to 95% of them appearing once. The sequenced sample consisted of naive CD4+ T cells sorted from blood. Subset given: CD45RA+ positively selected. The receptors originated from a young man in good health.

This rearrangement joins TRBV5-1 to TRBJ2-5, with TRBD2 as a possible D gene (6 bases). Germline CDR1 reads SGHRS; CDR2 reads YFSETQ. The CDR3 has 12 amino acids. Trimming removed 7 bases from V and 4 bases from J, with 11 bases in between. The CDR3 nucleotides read TGCGCCAGCGGAGGGGCAGGAGAGACCCAGTACTTC. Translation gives CASGGAGETQYF.

The chain's CDR3 is CASSPFPRVGQRNSPLHF. The CDR3 region has the DNA TGTGCCAGCTCACCATTCCCCAGGGTCGGACAGCGGAATTCACCCCTCCACTTT. V usage is TRBV18 and J usage is TRBJ1-6, with a tentative D call TRBD1 (6 bases). This CDR3 region has 18 residues. Between the trimmed V and J ends, which lost 2 bases and 7 bases, there was a span of 21 bases. In germline, CDR1 is KGHSH, CDR2 LQKENI.

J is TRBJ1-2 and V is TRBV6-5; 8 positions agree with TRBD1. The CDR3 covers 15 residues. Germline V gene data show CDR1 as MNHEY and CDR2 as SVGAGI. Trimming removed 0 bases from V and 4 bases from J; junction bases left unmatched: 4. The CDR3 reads CASSYSQGAFYGYTF. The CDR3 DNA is TGTGCCAGCAGTTACTCGCAGGGGGCATTCTATGGCTACACCTTC.

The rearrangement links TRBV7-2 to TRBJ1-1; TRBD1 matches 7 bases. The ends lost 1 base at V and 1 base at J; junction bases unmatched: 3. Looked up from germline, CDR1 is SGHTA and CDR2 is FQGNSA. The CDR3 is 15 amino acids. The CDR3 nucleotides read TGTGCCAGCAGCTTAGGCAACAGGGGGAACACTGAAGCTTTCTTT. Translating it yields CASSLGNRGNTEAFF. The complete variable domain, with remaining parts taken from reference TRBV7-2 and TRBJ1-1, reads GAGVSQSPSNKVTEKGKDVELRCDPISGHTALYWYRQSLGQGLEFLIYFQGNSAPDKSGLPSDRFSAERTGGSVSTLTIQRTQQEDSAVYLCASSLGNRGNTEAFFGQGTRLTVV.